What follows are 17 T cell receptor beta chains derived from one specimen sequenced in a study of blood T cell repertoires in COVID-19. TCRdb's copy holds only in-frame clones and misses some; the assay was immunoSEQ multiplex PCR. The repertoire has around 290,000 clones, approximately 86% of them found once; the top ten carry about 12%. Sequencing was carried out using peripheral blood. The receptor set was obtained from a woman in her seventies with COVID-19, enrolled during active disease.

The chain is built from TRBV10-3 and TRBJ2-5, with 10 bases aligning to TRBD2. V was pared by 2 bases and J by 5 bases, with 14 bases of the junction left unmatched. Germline V gene data show CDR1 as ENHRY and CDR2 as SYGVKD. The CDR3 is 18 amino acids. This CDR3 reads CAISEASGGETGRETQYF. The CDR3, as DNA: TGTGCCATCAGTGAGGCTAGCGGGGGAGAAACAGGGAGGGAGACCCAGTACTTC.

The CDR3 region is CASSSRGGTDTQYF. The DNA of the CDR3 is TGTGCCAGCAGCTCCCGGGGGGGAACAGATACGCAGTATTTT. The rearrangement joins TRBV11-2 to TRBJ2-3; 8 nucleotides agree with TRBD2. The CDR3 is 14 residues long. From germline, CDR1 is SGHAT and CDR2 FQNNGV. V shed 4 bases and J 3 bases; nucleotides not matched to a gene: 3. Complete variable domain (other parts from reference TRBV11-2 and TRBJ2-3): EAGVAQSPRYKIIEKRQSVAFWCNPISGHATLYWYQQILGQGPKLLIQFQNNGVVDDSQLPKDRFSAERLKGVDSTLKIQPAKLEDSAVYLCASSSRGGTDTQYFGPGTRLTVL.

The rearrangement links TRBV6-5 to TRBJ1-1; 8 nucleotides line up with TRBD1. Trimming cost V 8 bases and J 5 bases; bases outside gene matches: 7. The CDR3 totals 13 residues. Germline CDR1 MNHEY, CDR2 SVGAGI. The CDR3, as DNA: TGTGCCAGCCTGGCAGGGGGCGAAACTGAAGCTTTCTTT. Amino acid sequence: CASLAGGETEAFF.

The chain is built from TRBV5-1 and TRBJ2-7; TRBD2 agrees at 12 bases. CDR1 is SGHRS and CDR2 is YFSETQ in the germline V gene. This CDR3 has 15 residues. With 4 bases clipped from V and 2 bases from J, the junction kept 4 bases outside the gene matches. This chain's CDR3 is CASSELAGGTYEQYF. In DNA, the CDR3 is TGCGCCAGCAGCGAACTAGCGGGGGGAACCTACGAGCAGTACTTC.

The chain uses TRBV12-3 or TRBV12-4 and TRBJ1-2; D may be TRBD1 (5 bases). V dropped 5 bases and J dropped 3 bases, with 10 bases sitting between them. The CDR3 sequence is 13 residues long. DNA of the CDR3: TGTGCCAGCAGTCCCCTGACAGACTATGGCTACACCTTC. Protein: CASSPLTDYGYTF.

This chain uses TRBV18 with TRBJ1-1; TRBD1 aligns across 9 bases. V lost 3 bases to trimming and J lost 0 bases; unmatched junction nucleotides: 2. Looked up from germline, CDR1 is KGHSH and CDR2 is LQKENI. CDR3 length: 15 residues. The CDR3 loop reads CASSPRTGVNTEAFF. The CDR3 DNA reads as TGTGCCAGCTCACCCCGGACAGGGGTGAACACTGAAGCTTTCTTT. The entire variable domain, with the rest obtained from reference TRBV18 and TRBJ1-1, is as follows: NAGVMQNPRHLVRRRGQEARLRCSPMKGHSHVYWYRQLPEEGLKFMVYLQKENIIDESGMPKERFSAEFPKEGPSILRIQQVVRGDSAAYFCASSPRTGVNTEAFFGQGTRLTVV.

The chain carries TRBV2 and TRBJ2-1; TRBD1 matches 9 bases. From germline, CDR1 is SNHLY and CDR2 FYNNEI. This CDR3 is 13 amino acids long. The V and J ends lost 8 bases and 5 bases, in that order; junction bases with no gene match: 4. This chain's CDR3 is CASGTGYDNEQFF. CDR3 coding DNA: TGTGCCAGCGGGACAGGGTATGACAATGAGCAGTTCTTC.

This clone was recorded only once. This chain uses TRBV24-1 with TRBJ1-1, with D perhaps TRBD1 (6 bases). CDR3 length: 13 amino acids. Trimming cost V 6 bases and J 1 base, with 8 bases left between them. Germline V CDR1 and CDR2: KGHDR, SFDVKD. The CDR3 region is CATSNRENTEAFF. The CDR3 nucleotides read TGTGCCACCAGTAACAGGGAGAACACTGAAGCTTTCTTT.

The V and J genes are TRBV7-2 and TRBJ1-6; 7 positions agree with TRBD1. Per the germline V gene, CDR1 is SGHTA and CDR2 is FQGNSA. The J segment lost 6 bases and the V segment lost 6 bases, leaving 8 bases of the junction unmatched. This CDR3 spans 15 amino acids. CDR3 DNA sequence: TGTGCCAGCAGTTCGTACAGGGGCAGTAATTCACCCCTCCACTTT. This encodes CASSSYRGSNSPLHF.

The rearrangement uses TRBV28 and TRBJ1-2; D gene ambiguous. CDR3 length: 11 residues. Trimming stripped 6 bases from V and 4 bases from J, with 6 bases between. Germline assignment: CDR1 MDHEN and CDR2 SYDVKM. CDR3: CASSSLYGYTF. CDR3 nucleotides: TGTGCCAGCAGCTCTCTCTATGGCTACACCTTC.

This clone was recorded once. The chain joins TRBV7-2 to TRBJ2-5; possible D gene TRBD1, 6 bases. The V gene's germline CDR1 is SGHTA and CDR2 FQGNSA. V lost 0 bases to trimming and J lost 1 base, with 9 bases between them. The CDR3 length is 15 residues. In DNA, the CDR3 is TGTGCCAGCAGCTTAGCGGGGGCCCCCCAAGAGACCCAGTACTTC. It codes for CASSLAGAPQETQYF.

The chain uses TRBV14 and TRBJ2-7, with 8 bases fitting TRBD2. The junction had 5 bases not matched to a gene; V was cut back by 1 base and J by 3 bases. CDR3 length: 15 amino acids. Germline CDR1 is SGHDN and CDR2 is FVKESK. The CDR3 coding sequence is TGTGCCAGCAGCCAAGTAAGCGGGGGAAACTACGAGCAGTACTTC. This gives the protein CASSQVSGGNYEQYF.

This clone was counted a single time. V gene TRBV7-2 combines with J gene TRBJ2-5, with no clear D. Trimming removed 5 bases at V and 7 bases at J, with 17 bases between. Germline lookup yields CDR1 SGHTA and CDR2 FQGNSA. The length of the CDR3 is 14 residues. CDR3 region: CASSADRISGTQYF. CDR3 nucleotides: TGTGCCAGCAGCGCCGATCGAATATCAGGGACCCAGTACTTC.

In DNA form, the CDR3 reads TGTGCCAGCAGTCCACGACAGGGGACTAATGAAAAACTGTTTTTT. Translating gives CASSPRQGTNEKLFF. The V gene is TRBV2, the J gene TRBJ1-4; 8 bases match TRBD1. CDR3 length: 15 amino acids. V was clipped by 5 bases and J by 2 bases; unmatched bases: 4. The V gene's germline CDR1 is SNHLY and CDR2 FYNNEI.

The chain combines TRBV2 with TRBJ1-1, with D maybe TRBD1 (6 bases). Per germline, CDR1 SNHLY and CDR2 FYNNEI. This CDR3 contains 14 residues. Trimming took off 2 bases at V and 1 base at J, with 8 bases between the two ends. The CDR3 here is CASSETGPNTEAFF. The CDR3 DNA sequence: TGTGCCAGCAGTGAAACAGGGCCGAACACTGAAGCTTTCTTT.

This chain connects TRBV19 to TRBJ2-7, with TRBD1 matching 9 bases. The V gene's germline CDR1 is LNHDA and CDR2 SQIVND (reference sequence). The CDR3 extends over 14 amino acids. V shed 3 bases and J 3 bases; nucleotides not matched to a gene: 3. As DNA, the CDR3 is TGTGCCAGTAGTATGGGACAGGGAGACTACGAGCAGTACTTC. It is translated as CASSMGQGDYEQYF.

This clone has a handful of counts. V gene TRBV7-9 combines with J gene TRBJ2-3; a weak D match, TRBD2 (7 bases). Deletions cut 1 base from V and 4 bases from J, with 12 bases between. The length of the CDR3 is 15 residues. Germline V gives CDR1 SEHNR, CDR2 FQNEAQ (reference sequence). The chain's CDR3 is CASSLDTGGPDTQYF. The CDR3 nucleotides read TGTGCCAGCAGCTTAGATACGGGGGGCCCAGATACGCAGTATTTT.